Sequencing of this T cell receptor (beta chain) was carried out in a study of cytomegalovirus exposure and HLA in healthy donors. Study as a whole: Among approximately 390 genotyped donors, around 82% fell in the Caucasian-associated ancestry cluster.

60 Vbeta and 13 Jbeta primers were used in PCR. The protocol was immunoSEQ multiplex PCR, while the TCRdb copy is restricted to in-frame clones and leaves out a portion. The sample yields fewer than 150,000 clones, 70% to 85% seen once. Comments on this clone: Its antigen is currently unknown.

Germline lookup yields CDR1 DFQATT and CDR2 SNEGSKA (reference sequence). This CDR3 region has 11 residues. V was clipped by 6 bases and J by 5 bases, with 10 bases between them. Findings of the study overall: In a later analysis, HLA-C alleles had the fewest associated TCRs, DRB1 alleles the most.

The specimen sequenced was PBMCs. V gene TRBV20-1 combines with J gene TRBJ2-5; possible D gene TRBD1, 5 bases. This receptor was identified in a woman aged 50 to 60 in good health and CMV-seropositive. CDR3 DNA sequence: TGCAGTGCGGAAAGGGGTGAGACCCAGTACTTC. Translation: CSAERGETQYF.